This TCR beta chain stems from a study of blood T cell repertoires in COVID-19 (dated by TCRdb to between 2020 and 2021). The study in broad terms: Samples from collaborators originated in the United States, Italy and Spain and spanned both the acute and convalescent phases of COVID-19. The material from the prospective study consisted of cDNA or gDNA derived from T cells, B-cell-depleted T cells, or PBMCs. Deeply sampled blood TCRbeta repertoires from subjects exposed to, actively infected with, or recovered from COVID-19 were included in the dataset. The repertoires were released in a freely available public database intended as a resource for research on the immune response to SARS-CoV-2. Samples came from the ongoing ImmuneRACE study (first 160 participants) plus 1,254 subjects from 6 global collaborators. Sample metadata almost always included a de-identified subject ID, COVID-19 status, age in years and sex. Where available, HLA class I and class II types were obtained from metadata supplied by the sample provider rather than from assay-based typing.

Notes on this clone: It lacks a known antigen. No base-level quality is on record; no much larger clone is a single base apart.

In Seattle, one collaborating source enrolled patients while the infection was active and tracked those patients longitudinally over the course of disease. Each collaborating institution followed its own protocols to collect whole blood in K2EDTA tubes. Collaborator samples were shipped for TCRbeta analysis as frozen whole blood, isolated PBMCs, or DNA extracted from either sample type. The immunoSEQ Assay, a bias-controlled multiplex PCR, was used to amplify TCRbeta CDR3 regions from genomic DNA. Regarding the original processing steps: Nucleated cell counts per sample were estimated from amplification of reference gene primers within the assay. Sequence reads were collapsed and filtered to measure the absolute abundance of every unique TCRbeta CDR3 rearrangement. For each sample, productive Simpson clonality was calculated as the square root of Simpson's diversity index over productive rearrangements. TCRdb carries this immuneACCESS record with in-frame sequences only. Its versions omit some clonotypes, under half of them owing to an unresolved V gene in the studies checked, with the rest unexplained. The V and J calls and clone size were taken over from that table, and D and trimming were inferred from the DNA. For this sample the table gives some 220,000 clones, of which approximately 85% were detected only once. The ten largest clonotypes hold approximately 5.1% of the sample.

For this chain, trimming is 3 bases at the V end and 2 bases at the J end, and the number of junction bases without a gene match is 14. Via the germline V gene, CDR1 is MGHRA and CDR2 YSYEKL. The CDR3 numbers 18 residues from cysteine through phenylalanine. The read is trimmed to its CDR3 DNA, 54 bases read in frame from base 1. What the authors observed across the whole study: Clinical and demographic metadata were provided uncurated, with the amount varying by source and participant.

The V and J segments used are TRBV4-1 and TRBJ2-3; 7 bases in the middle match TRBD2. The sample was peripheral blood. The clonotype was recovered from a man in his fifties with COVID-19, enrolled during active disease. The encoded CDR3 is CASSHLFLDGGSTDTQYF. The DNA sequence is given as TGCGCCAGCAGCCATCTCTTCCTCGACGGGGGGTCCACAGATACGCAGTATTTT.